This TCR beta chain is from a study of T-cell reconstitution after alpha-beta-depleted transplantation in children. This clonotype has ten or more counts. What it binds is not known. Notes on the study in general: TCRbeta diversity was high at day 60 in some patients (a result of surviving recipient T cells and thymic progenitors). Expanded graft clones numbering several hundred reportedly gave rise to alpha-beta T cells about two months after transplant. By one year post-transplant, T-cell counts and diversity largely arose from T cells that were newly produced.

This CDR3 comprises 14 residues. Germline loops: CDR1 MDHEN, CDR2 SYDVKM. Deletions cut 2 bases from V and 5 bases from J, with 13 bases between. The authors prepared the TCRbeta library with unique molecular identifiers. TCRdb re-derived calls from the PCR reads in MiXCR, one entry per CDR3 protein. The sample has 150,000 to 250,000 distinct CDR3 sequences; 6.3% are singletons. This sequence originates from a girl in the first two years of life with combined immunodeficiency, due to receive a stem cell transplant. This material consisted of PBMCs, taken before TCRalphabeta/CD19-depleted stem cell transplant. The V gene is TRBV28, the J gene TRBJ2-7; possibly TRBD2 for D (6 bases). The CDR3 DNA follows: TGTGCCAGCAGTTTAGTCGGGGGTTTAGACGAGCAGTACTTC. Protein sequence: CASSLVGGLDEQYF.